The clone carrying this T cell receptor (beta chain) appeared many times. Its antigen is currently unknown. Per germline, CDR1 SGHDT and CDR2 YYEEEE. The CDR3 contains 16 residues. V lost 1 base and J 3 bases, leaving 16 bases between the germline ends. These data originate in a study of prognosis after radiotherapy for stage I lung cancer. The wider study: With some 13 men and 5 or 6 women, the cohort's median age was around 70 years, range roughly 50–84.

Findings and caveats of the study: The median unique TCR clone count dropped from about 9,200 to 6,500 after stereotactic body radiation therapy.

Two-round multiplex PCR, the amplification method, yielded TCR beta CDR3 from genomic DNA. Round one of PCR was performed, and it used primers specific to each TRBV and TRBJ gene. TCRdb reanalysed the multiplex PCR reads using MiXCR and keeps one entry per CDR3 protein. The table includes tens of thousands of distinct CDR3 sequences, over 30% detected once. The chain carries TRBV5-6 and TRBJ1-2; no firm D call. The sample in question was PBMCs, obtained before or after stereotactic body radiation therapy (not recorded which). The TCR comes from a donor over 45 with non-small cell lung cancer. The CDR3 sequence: CASSLIGGSADYGYTF. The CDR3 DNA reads TGTGCCAGCAGCTTGATCGGCGGCAGCGCAGACTATGGCTACACCTTC.